The rows below give T cell receptor beta chains drawn from one sample of a study of CD4+ T cells in melanoma. TCRdb keeps only in-frame clones here, not all; method: immunoSEQ multiplex PCR. Of about 140,000 clones detected, nearly 95% appear once; the ten largest clones hold 1.5%. These receptors all stem from a human donor with melanoma. Each CDR3 is given with its conserved first and last residue. D genes are given only for firm matches. Rows give clone size only sometimes, using once, few, many, or a class for an expanded clone.

J | size | D | V | DNA | CDR3
TRBJ1-1 | . | . | TRBV12-5 | TGTGCTAGTGGTGGGTTGCAGAACACTGAAGCTTTCTTT | CASGGLQNTEAFF
TRBJ1-6 | . | TRBD1 | TRBV6-5 | TGTGCCAGCAGGCGGGACAGCTCCTATAATTCACCCCTCCACTTT | CASRRDSSYNSPLHF
TRBJ1-3 | few | . | TRBV5-4 | TGTGCCAGCAGCTTCTCTGGAAACACCATATATTTT | CASSFSGNTIYF
TRBJ2-6 | . | TRBD1 | TRBV18 | TGTGCCAGCTCCAGGACAGGGGGCTTTGGGGCCAACGTCCTGACTTTC | CASSRTGGFGANVLTF
TRBJ1-5 | . | . | TRBV11-2 | TGTGCCAGCAGCTTAGATCCGGGGCCCGATCAGCCCCAGCATTTT | CASSLDPGPDQPQHF
TRBJ1-2 | . | . | TRBV6-6 | TGTGCCAGCAGGCCTCAACAGGGAAACTATGGCTACACCTTC | CASRPQQGNYGYTF
TRBJ2-2 | . | . | TRBV5-8 | TGTGCCAGTCGAGGGGTTTATGCCGCCGGGGAGCTGTTTTTT | CASRGVYAAGELFF
TRBJ1-3 | . | . | TRBV10-3 | TGTGCCATCAGTGCGTCAGGGCCTGGAAACACCATATATTTT | CAISASGPGNTIYF
TRBJ1-2 | . | . | TRBV2 | TGTGCCAGCAGTCGGGACACCGGGAACTATGGCTACACCTTC | CASSRDTGNYGYTF
TRBJ1-1 | . | TRBD1 | TRBV6-1 | TGTGCCAGCAGGGGTAAGGACAGGGGGAACACTGAAGCTTTCTTT | CASRGKDRGNTEAFF
TRBJ1-2 | . | . | TRBV7-8 | TGTGCCAGCAGCTTAGCTGATGGGAGTGCCCGCGGTGGCTACACCTTC | CASSLADGSARGGYTF
TRBJ2-1 | . | TRBD2 | TRBV7-2 | TGTGCCAGCAGCGACCTCGGGACTAGCTACGGTGAAGTCTACAATGAGCAGTTCTTC | CASSDLGTSYGEVYNEQFF
TRBJ2-7 | . | . | TRBV6-1 | TGTGCCAGCAGTGAAGGAGGGGGGAGTACCTACGAGCAGTACTTC | CASSEGGGSTYEQYF
TRBJ1-1 | . | . | TRBV18 | TGTGCCAGCTCACCAGACAGCACTGAAGCTTTCTTT | CASSPDSTEAFF
TRBJ2-5 | . | . | TRBV4-1 | TGCGCCAGCAGCCAAGGTATAACGGGGCAAGAGACCCAGTACTTC | CASSQGITGQETQYF
TRBJ2-5 | . | . | TRBV9 | TGTGCCAGCAGCGTAGATGGTAAAGAGACCCAGTACTTC | CASSVDGKETQYF
TRBJ2-7 | . | TRBD1 | TRBV5-3 | TGTGCCAGAAGCTTGTCGGCCCAACAGGGGGCCCCCTACGAGCAGTACTTC | CARSLSAQQGAPYEQYF
TRBJ2-1 | . | TRBD2 | TRBV9 | TGTGCCAGCAGCGTAGGGCCAGCGGGGGGGGGCTCCTACAATGAGCAGTTCTTC | CASSVGPAGGGSYNEQFF
TRBJ2-5 | few | . | TRBV21-1 | TGTGCCAGCAGCAAGGGACTAGCGGAGACGCAAGAGACCCAGTACTTC | CASSKGLAETQETQYF
TRBJ1-5 | . | . | TRBV6-1 | TGTGCCAGCAGTGAAGATTGGGGTCTTAAGCCCCAGCATTTT | CASSEDWGLKPQHF
TRBJ2-5 | . | TRBD2 | TRBV30 | TGTGCCTGGAATAGACTAGCGGGGCCCCAAGAGACCCAGTACTTC | CAWNRLAGPQETQYF
TRBJ2-1 | . | TRBD1 | TRBV18 | TGTGCCAGCTCACGTCTTCTGACCGGGACAGCCGACGACGGTGAGCAGTTCTTC | CASSRLLTGTADDGEQFF
TRBJ2-7 | . | . | TRBV20-1 | TGCAGTGCCTTCCGGGGCTACGAGCAGTACTTC | CSAFRGYEQYF
TRBJ2-3 | . | TRBD2 | TRBV19 | TGTGCCAGTAGTATACTCGCGATCCGCGGGGGGCCGGGAAGTAGTACAGATACGCAGTATTTT | CASSILAIRGGPGSSTDTQYF
TRBJ1-2 | . | . | TRBV25-1 | TGTGCCAGCAGTGGATTTCCCTTAGGGGCAAACTATGGCTACACCTTC | CASSGFPLGANYGYTF
TRBJ2-6 | . | TRBD1 | TRBV5-1 | TGCGCCAGCAGCTCTCAGGGGGCTGGGGCCAACGTCCTGACTTTC | CASSSQGAGANVLTF
TRBJ1-2 | once | TRBD1 | TRBV19 | TGTGCCAGTAGTCGAATTCCCGGGACAGGGGCGGATGGCTACACCTTC | CASSRIPGTGADGYTF
TRBJ2-5 | . | TRBD1 | TRBV5-1 | TGCGCCAGCAGCAGATGGACAGGGGCTGGCGAGACCCAGTACTTC | CASSRWTGAGETQYF
TRBJ1-2 | . | . | TRBV6-1 | TGTGCCAGCAACGAGTCAGGGAGGGGGTATAATGGCTACACCTTC | CASNESGRGYNGYTF
TRBJ2-1 | . | TRBD2 | TRBV7-8 | TGTGCCAGCAGCTTAGGACTAGCGGGGAAGAGCTCCTACAATGAGCAGTTCTTC | CASSLGLAGKSSYNEQFF
TRBJ2-1 | . | . | TRBV28 | TGTGCCAGCAGGGGGGGGGCAGGGGGAAGCGAGGGTGAGCAGTTCTTC | CASRGGAGGSEGEQFF
TRBJ2-7 | . | . | TRBV5-1 | TGCGCCAGCAGCGGGGAAGGGTCTGACGAGCAGTACTTC | CASSGEGSDEQYF
TRBJ2-7 | . | TRBD1 | TRBV28 | TGTGCCAGCAGTTTATTTGGGACAGGGTCCTACGAGCAGTACTTC | CASSLFGTGSYEQYF
TRBJ1-1 | . | TRBD1 | TRBV30 | TGTGCCTGGAGTCGGGACAGCCCCCAAACCCCTTTCTTT | CAWSRDSPQTPFF
TRBJ1-2 | . | . | TRBV15 | TGTGCCACCAGCGTAAATAAAGGAGCCTATGGCTACACCTTC | CATSVNKGAYGYTF
TRBJ1-2 | . | TRBD1 | TRBV4-2 | TGTGCCAGCAGCCAACCCCGGACAGGGGGTGACTATGGCTACACCTTC | CASSQPRTGGDYGYTF
TRBJ2-1 | . | TRBD2 | TRBV14 | TGTGCCAGCAGCCAACTGCGGGGGGGGGACAATGAGCAGTTCTTC | CASSQLRGGDNEQFF
TRBJ2-1 | . | . | TRBV21-1 | TGTGCCAGCGGCTGGGGGGTCACCTACAATGAGCAGTTCTTC | CASGWGVTYNEQFF
TRBJ1-5 | . | . | TRBV5-1 | TGCGCCAGCAGCTTGGGCCCCTCTGGGCCGAATCAGCCCCAGCATTTT | CASSLGPSGPNQPQHF
TRBJ2-2 | . | TRBD1 | TRBV18 | TGTGCCAGCTCACCGATACAGGGGGCCTATACCGGGGAGCTGTTTTTT | CASSPIQGAYTGELFF
TRBJ2-3 | . | . | TRBV2 | TGTGCCGGAGGACAGTTCACAGATACGCAGTATTTT | CAGGQFTDTQYF
TRBJ1-6 | . | . | TRBV7-2 | TGTGCCAGCAGCTTAATGGGGAGAACCAATTCACCCCTCCACTTT | CASSLMGRTNSPLHF
TRBJ1-2 | . | . | TRBV28 | TGTGCCAGCAGTTTACTATCTCTTGGGTCGGGGGATGGCTACACCTTC | CASSLLSLGSGDGYTF
TRBJ2-5 | . | . | TRBV29-1 | TGCAGCGTTGAAGGCAAAACGGGGCTAGTGGGAACCCAGTACTTC | CSVEGKTGLVGTQYF
TRBJ1-1 | . | . | TRBV14 | TGTGCCAGCAGCGCTTTCCAGGTGGGGGAAGCTGAAGCTTTCTTT | CASSAFQVGEAEAFF